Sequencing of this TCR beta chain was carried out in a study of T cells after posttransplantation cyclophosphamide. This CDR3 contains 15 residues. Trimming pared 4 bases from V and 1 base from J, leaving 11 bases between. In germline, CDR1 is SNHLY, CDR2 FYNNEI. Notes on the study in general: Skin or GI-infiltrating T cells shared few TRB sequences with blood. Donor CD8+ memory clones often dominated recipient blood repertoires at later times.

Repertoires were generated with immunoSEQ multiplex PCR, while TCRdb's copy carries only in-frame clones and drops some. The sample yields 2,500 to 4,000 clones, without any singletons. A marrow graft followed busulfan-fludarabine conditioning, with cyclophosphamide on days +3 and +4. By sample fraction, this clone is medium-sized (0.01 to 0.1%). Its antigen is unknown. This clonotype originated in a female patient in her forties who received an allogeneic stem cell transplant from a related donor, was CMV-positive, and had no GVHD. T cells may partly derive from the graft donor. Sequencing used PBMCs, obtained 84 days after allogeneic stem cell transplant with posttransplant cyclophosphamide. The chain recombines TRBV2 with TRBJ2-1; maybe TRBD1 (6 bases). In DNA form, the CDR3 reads TGTGCCAGCAGTGGAGGGGGTCTATCCTACAATGAGCAGTTCTTC. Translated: CASSGGGLSYNEQFF. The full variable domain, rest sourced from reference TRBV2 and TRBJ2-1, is EPEVTQTPSHQVTQMGQEVILRCVPISNHLYFYWYRQILGQKVEFLVSFYNNEISEKSEIFDDQFSVERPDGSNFTLKIRSTKLEDSAMYFCASSGGGLSYNEQFFGPGTRLTVL.